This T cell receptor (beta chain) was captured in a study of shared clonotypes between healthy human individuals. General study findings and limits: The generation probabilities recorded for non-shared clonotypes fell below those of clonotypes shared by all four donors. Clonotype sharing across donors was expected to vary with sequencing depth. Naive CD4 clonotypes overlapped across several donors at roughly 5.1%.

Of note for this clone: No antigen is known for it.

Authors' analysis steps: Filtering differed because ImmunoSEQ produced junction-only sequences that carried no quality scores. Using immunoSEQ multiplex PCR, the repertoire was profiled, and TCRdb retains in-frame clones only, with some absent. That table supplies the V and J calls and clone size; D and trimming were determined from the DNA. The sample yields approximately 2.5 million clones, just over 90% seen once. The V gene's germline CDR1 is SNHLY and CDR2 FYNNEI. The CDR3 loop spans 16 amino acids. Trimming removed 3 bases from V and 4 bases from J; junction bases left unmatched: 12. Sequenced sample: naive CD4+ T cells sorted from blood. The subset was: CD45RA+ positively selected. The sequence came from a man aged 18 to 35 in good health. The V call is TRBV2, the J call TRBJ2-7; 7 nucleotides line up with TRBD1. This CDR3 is CASSDWGTALGYEQYF. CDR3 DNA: TGTGCCAGCAGTGACTGGGGGACAGCCCTCGGGTACGAGCAGTACTTC.